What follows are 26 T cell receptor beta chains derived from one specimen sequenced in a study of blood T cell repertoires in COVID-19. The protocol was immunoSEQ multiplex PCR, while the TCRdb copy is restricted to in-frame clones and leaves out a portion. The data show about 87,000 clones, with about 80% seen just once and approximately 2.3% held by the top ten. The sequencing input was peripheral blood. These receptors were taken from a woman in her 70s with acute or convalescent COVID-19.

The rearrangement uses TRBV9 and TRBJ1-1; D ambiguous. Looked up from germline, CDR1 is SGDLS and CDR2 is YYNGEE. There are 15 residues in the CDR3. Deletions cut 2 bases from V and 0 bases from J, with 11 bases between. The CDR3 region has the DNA TGTGCCAGCAGCGTGTTGTTGTCCATGAACACTGAAGCTTTCTTT. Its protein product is CASSVLLSMNTEAFF.

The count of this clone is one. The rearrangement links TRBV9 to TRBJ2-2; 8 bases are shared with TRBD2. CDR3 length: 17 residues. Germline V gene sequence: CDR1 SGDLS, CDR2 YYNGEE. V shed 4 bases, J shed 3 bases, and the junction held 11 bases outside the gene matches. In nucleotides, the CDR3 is TGTGCCAGCAGCTCCCCCCGCGGGGGGACGGACACCGGGGAGCTGTTTTTT. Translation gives CASSSPRGGTDTGELFF.

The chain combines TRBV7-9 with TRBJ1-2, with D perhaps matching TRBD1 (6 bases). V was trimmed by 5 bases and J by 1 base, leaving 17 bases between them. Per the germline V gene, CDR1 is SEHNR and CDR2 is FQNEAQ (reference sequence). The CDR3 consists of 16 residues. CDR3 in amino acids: CASSPIPGTHNYGYTF. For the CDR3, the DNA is TGTGCCAGCAGCCCAATCCCCGGGACACATAACTATGGCTACACCTTC.

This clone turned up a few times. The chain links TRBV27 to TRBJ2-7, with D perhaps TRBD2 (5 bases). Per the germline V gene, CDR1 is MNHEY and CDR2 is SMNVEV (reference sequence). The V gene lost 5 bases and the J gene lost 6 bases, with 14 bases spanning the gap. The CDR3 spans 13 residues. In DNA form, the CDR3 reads TGTGCCAGCAGTCCCTCTTCGGGGTCCGAGCAGTACTTC. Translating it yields CASSPSSGSEQYF.

Written as DNA, the CDR3 is TGTGCCAGCAGCCGTCCGGCGCAGGGAAGAAACGAGCAGTACTTC. Its translation: CASSRPAQGRNEQYF. The gene calls are TRBV7-9 and TRBJ2-7; D possibly corresponds to TRBD1 (5 bases). This CDR3 has 15 residues. V was shortened by 5 bases and J by 5 bases, with 19 bases between the two germline ends. Germline V CDR1 and CDR2: SEHNR, FQNEAQ (reference sequence).

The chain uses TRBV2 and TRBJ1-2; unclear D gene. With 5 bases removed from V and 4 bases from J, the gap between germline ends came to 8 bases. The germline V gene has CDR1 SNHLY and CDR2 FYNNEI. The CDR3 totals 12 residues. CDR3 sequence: CASSSQLYGYTF. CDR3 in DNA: TGTGCCAGCAGTTCACAGCTCTATGGCTACACCTTC.

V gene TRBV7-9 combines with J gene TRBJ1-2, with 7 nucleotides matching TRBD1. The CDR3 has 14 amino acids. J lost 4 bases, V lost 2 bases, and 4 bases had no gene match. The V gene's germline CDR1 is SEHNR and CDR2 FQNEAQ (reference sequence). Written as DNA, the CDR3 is TGTGCCAGCAGCTTATCGGGACAGTCCTATGGCTACACCTTC. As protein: CASSLSGQSYGYTF.

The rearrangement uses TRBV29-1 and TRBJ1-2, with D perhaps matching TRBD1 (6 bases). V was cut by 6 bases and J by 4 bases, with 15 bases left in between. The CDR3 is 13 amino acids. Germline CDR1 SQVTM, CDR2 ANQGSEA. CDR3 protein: CSVQRGGGYGYTF. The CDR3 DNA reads TGCAGCGTACAAAGGGGGGGCGGCTATGGCTACACCTTC.

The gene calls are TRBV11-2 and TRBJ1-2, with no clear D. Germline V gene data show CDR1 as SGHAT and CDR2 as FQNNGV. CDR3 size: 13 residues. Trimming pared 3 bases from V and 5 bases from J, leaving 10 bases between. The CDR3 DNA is TGTGCCAGCAGCTTTCAGGAATCTTATGGCTACACCTTC. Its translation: CASSFQESYGYTF.

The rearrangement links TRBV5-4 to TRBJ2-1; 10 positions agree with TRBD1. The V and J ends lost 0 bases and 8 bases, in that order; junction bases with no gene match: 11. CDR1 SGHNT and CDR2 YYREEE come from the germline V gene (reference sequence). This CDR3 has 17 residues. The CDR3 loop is CASSLAMGQGSLDEQFF. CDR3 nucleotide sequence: TGTGCCAGCAGCTTGGCTATGGGACAGGGGTCTTTGGATGAGCAGTTCTTC.

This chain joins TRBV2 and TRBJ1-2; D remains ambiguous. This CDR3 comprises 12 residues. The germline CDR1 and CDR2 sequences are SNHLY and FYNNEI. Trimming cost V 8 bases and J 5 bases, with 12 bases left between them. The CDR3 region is CASGTVTYGYTF. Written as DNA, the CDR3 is TGTGCCAGCGGTACAGTTACGTATGGCTACACCTTC.

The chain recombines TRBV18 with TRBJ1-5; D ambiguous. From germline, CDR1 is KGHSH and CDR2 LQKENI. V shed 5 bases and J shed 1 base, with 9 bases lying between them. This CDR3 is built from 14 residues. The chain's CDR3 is CASSRLQSNQPQHF. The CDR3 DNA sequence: TGTGCCAGCTCAAGATTACAAAGCAATCAGCCCCAGCATTTT.

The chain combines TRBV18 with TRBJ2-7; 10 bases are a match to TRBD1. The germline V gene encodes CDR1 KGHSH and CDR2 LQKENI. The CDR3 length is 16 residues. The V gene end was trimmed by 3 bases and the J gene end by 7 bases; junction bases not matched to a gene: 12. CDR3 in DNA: TGTGCCAGCTCACCTGGAATTGGGACAGGGGCCTTTGAGCAGTACTTC. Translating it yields CASSPGIGTGAFEQYF. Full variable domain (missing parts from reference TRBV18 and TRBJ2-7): NAGVMQNPRHLVRRRGQEARLRCSPMKGHSHVYWYRQLPEEGLKFMVYLQKENIIDESGMPKERFSAEFPKEGPSILRIQQVVRGDSAAYFCASSPGIGTGAFEQYFGPGTRLTVT.

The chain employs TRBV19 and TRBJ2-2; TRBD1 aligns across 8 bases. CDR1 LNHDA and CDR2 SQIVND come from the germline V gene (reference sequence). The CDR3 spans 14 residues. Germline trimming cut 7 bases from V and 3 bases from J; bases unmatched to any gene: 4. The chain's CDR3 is CASTDRAHTGELFF. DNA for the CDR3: TGTGCCAGTACGGACAGGGCGCACACCGGGGAGCTGTTTTTT.

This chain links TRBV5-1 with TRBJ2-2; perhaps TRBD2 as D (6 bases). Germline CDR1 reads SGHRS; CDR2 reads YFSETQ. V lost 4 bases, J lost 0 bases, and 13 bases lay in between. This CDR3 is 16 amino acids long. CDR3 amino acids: CASSPRGLPNTGELFF. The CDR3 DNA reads TGCGCCAGCAGCCCTAGGGGACTTCCGAACACCGGGGAGCTGTTTTTT.

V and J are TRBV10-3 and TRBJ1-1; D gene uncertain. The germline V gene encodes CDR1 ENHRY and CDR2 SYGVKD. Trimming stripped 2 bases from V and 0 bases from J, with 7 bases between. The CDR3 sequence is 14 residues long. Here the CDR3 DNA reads TGTGCCATCAGTGAGGAGGGAATGAACACTGAAGCTTTCTTT. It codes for CAISEEGMNTEAFF.

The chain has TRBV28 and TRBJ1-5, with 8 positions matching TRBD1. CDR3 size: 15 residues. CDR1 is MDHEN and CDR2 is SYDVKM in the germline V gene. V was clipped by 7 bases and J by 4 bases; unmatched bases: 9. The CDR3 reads CASTKRQGYNQPQHF. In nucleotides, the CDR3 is TGTGCCAGCACCAAAAGACAGGGGTATAATCAGCCCCAGCATTTT.

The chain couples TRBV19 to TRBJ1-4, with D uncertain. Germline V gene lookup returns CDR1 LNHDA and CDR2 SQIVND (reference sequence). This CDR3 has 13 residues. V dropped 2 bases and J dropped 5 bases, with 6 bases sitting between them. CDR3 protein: CASSIFRNEKLFF. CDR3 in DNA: TGTGCCAGTAGTATATTCAGAAATGAAAAACTGTTTTTT.

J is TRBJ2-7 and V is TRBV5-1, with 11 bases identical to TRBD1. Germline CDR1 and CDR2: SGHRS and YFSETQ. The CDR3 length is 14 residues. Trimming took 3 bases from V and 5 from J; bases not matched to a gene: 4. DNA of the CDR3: TGCGCCAGCAGCTCGGGGACAGGGGGAAACGAGCAGTACTTC. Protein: CASSSGTGGNEQYF.

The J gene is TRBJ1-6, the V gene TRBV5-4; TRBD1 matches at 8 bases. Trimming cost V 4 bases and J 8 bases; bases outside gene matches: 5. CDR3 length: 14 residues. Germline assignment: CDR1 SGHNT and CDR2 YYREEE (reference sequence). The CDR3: CASSGDRSYSPLHF. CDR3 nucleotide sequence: TGTGCCAGCAGCGGGGACAGGTCTTATTCACCCCTCCACTTT.

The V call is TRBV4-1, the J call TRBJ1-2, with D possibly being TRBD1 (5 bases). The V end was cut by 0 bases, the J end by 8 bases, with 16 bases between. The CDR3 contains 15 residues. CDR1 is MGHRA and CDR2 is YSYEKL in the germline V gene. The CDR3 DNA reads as TGCGCCAGCAGCCAAGATCTAAGGCAGGGTAACGGCTACACCTTC. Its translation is CASSQDLRQGNGYTF.

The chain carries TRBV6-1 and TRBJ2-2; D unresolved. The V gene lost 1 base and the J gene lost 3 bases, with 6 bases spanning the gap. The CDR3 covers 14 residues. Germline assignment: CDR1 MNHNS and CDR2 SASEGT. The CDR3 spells CASSEGPYTGELFF. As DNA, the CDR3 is TGTGCCAGCAGTGAAGGGCCTTACACCGGGGAGCTGTTTTTT.

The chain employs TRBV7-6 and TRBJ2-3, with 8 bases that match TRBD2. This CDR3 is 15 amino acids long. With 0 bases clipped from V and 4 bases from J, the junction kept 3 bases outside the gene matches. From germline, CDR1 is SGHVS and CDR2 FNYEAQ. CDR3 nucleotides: TGTGCCAGCAGCTTAGCCGGGGGGGCATCAGATACGCAGTATTTT. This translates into CASSLAGGASDTQYF.

Written as DNA, the CDR3 is TGTGCCAGCAGTGAACGGTCCGATGAAGCTTTCTTT. Amino acids: CASSERSDEAFF. The chain carries TRBV2 and TRBJ1-1, with D hard to call. Trimming took 2 bases from V and 7 from J, leaving 8 bases between them. The CDR3 is made up of 12 amino acids. CDR1 and CDR2 from the germline V gene are SNHLY and FYNNEI.

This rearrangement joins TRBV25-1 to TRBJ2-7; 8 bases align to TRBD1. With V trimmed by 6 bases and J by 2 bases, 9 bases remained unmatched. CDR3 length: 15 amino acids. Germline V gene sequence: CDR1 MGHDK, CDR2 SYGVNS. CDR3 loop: CASSPGGAGPYEQYF. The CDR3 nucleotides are TGTGCCAGCAGCCCAGGGGGCGCAGGGCCCTACGAGCAGTACTTC.

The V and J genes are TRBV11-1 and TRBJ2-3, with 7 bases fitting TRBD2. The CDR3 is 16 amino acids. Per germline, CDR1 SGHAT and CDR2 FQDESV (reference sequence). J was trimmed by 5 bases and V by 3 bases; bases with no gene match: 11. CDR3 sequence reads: CASSFIAGEGGDTQYF. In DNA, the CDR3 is TGTGCCAGCAGCTTCATCGCGGGGGAAGGAGGAGATACGCAGTATTTT.